This T cell receptor (beta chain) comes out of a study of glioma-infiltrating T cells. This clonotype came up many times. Trimming pared 8 bases from V and 5 bases from J, leaving 19 bases between. CDR3 length: 14 residues. Germline CDR1 and CDR2: MNHNS and SASEGT. Using RNA template, CDR3s of TCR alpha and beta were amplified with iRepertoire arm-PCR. In TCRdb, the multiplex PCR reads were re-called with MiXCR into one record per CDR3 protein. The data contain under 200,000 distinct CDR3 sequences, about 47% of them singletons. Input material: glioma tissue, nonneoplastic brain tissue, or PBMCs (not recorded which). This receptor was identified in a human donor with low-grade glioma or glioblastoma, undergoing nonglioma brain surgery, or in good health (not recorded which). The chain carries TRBV6-1 and TRBJ2-7; maybe TRBD2 (6 bases). As DNA, the CDR3 is TGTGCCAGCGGGACTTCTACGGCCCTCCACGAGCAGTACTTC. Its translation is CASGTSTALHEQYF.